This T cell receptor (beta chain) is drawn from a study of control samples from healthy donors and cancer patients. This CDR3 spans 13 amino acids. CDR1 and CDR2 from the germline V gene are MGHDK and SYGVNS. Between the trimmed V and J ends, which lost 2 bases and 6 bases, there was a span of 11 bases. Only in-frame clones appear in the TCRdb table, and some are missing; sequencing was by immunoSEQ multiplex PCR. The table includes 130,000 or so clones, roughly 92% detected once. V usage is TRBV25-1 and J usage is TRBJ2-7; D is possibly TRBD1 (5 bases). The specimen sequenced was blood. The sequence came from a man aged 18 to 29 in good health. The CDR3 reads CASSEQGSGEQYF. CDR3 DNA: TGTGCCAGCAGTGAACAGGGTTCGGGCGAGCAGTACTTC.